A selection of T cell receptor beta chains follows, all from one sample in a study of blood T cell repertoires in COVID-19. The protocol was immunoSEQ multiplex PCR, while the TCRdb copy is restricted to in-frame clones and leaves out a portion. The table lists approximately 300,000 clones, around nine tenths of them singletons. Material: PBMCs or T cells enriched from blood (not recorded which). The source of these receptors is a woman in her late teens or twenties who had recovered from COVID-19. Both conserved end residues are part of each CDR3. Each record gives: D gene, clone size, V gene, J gene, CDR3 protein, CDR3 DNA. D genes are given only for firm matches. Only some rows state a clone size, as once, few, many or a class for expanded clones.

.	.	TRBV28	TRBJ1-1	CASSFSSMAWRAFF	TGTGCCAGCAGTTTTAGTTCGATGGCCTGGCGGGCTTTCTTT
TRBD2	once	TRBV7-6	TRBJ2-3	CASSTGTSGGTDTQYF	TGTGCCAGCAGCACCGGGACTAGCGGGGGGACAGATACGCAGTATTTT
TRBD1	.	TRBV2	TRBJ2-4	CASSQTGTVKNIQYF	TGTGCCAGCAGCCAAACCGGGACAGTAAAAAACATTCAGTACTTC
.	once	TRBV15	TRBJ1-1	CATSRGRVLNTEAFF	TGTGCCACCAGCAGAGGCCGGGTGTTAAACACTGAAGCTTTCTTT
.	.	TRBV6-2/TRBV6-3	TRBJ1-2	CASSLNLLLQVNYGYTF	TGTGCCAGCAGTCTAAACCTCCTCCTACAGGTCAACTATGGCTACACCTTC
.	.	TRBV29-1	TRBJ2-7	CSVEGQDAYEQYF	TGCAGCGTTGAGGGTCAGGATGCCTACGAGCAGTACTTC
.	once	TRBV12-3/TRBV12-4	TRBJ1-1	CASSDVGGTEAFF	TGTGCCAGCAGTGATGTGGGGGGGACTGAAGCTTTCTTT
.	.	TRBV11-2	TRBJ1-1	CASSLGLNTEAFF	TGTGCCAGCAGCTTAGGGCTGAACACTGAAGCTTTCTTT
TRBD1	.	TRBV5-1	TRBJ2-7	CASSSTGGEQYF	TGCGCCAGCAGCAGTACAGGGGGAGAGCAGTACTTC
.	.	TRBV30	TRBJ1-4	CAWRPGRGNEKLFF	TGTGCCTGGAGGCCCGGTAGGGGGAATGAAAAACTGTTTTTT
.	.	TRBV11-3	TRBJ2-2	CASSLEPSPDTGELFF	TGTGCCAGCAGCTTAGAACCCTCCCCGGACACCGGGGAGCTGTTTTTT
TRBD1	.	TRBV4-3	TRBJ1-1	CASSQLQGGTEAFF	TGCGCCAGCAGCCAACTCCAGGGGGGCACTGAAGCTTTCTTT
TRBD1	.	TRBV28	TRBJ1-1	CASSPPTGEKGEAFF	TGTGCCAGCAGTCCACCTACAGGGGAAAAGGGTGAAGCTTTCTTT
TRBD1	.	TRBV18	TRBJ1-2	CASSPKTGAHGYTF	TGTGCCAGCTCACCAAAGACAGGGGCGCATGGCTACACCTTC
.	.	TRBV7-2	TRBJ2-7	CASSSQHGYSGGKLREQYF	TGTGCCAGCAGCTCACAACACGGGTATTCAGGGGGGAAACTAAGGGAGCAGTACTTC
.	.	TRBV6-2/TRBV6-3	TRBJ2-1	CASSYSFQGTYNEQFF	TGTGCCAGCAGTTACTCGTTTCAGGGTACCTACAATGAGCAGTTCTTC
.	.	TRBV18	TRBJ2-7	CASSPGGTSYEQYF	TGTGCCAGCTCACCAGGGGGCACTTCTTACGAGCAGTACTTC